This TCR beta chain was sequenced for a study of glioma-infiltrating T cells after dendritic cell vaccination. Germline values: CDR1 SGHNT, CDR2 YENEEA. CDR3 length: 16 residues. Trimming took off 6 bases at V and 0 bases at J, with 16 bases between the two ends. This table comes from immunoSEQ multiplex PCR, and its TCRdb copy is limited to in-frame clones, with some not included. The table records 80,000 to 95,000 clones, roughly 84% of them present only once. The V gene is TRBV11-3, the J gene TRBJ2-3, with D possibly matching TRBD2 (6 bases). This receptor was taken from a human donor with glioblastoma. The sample consisted of blood, taken before dendritic cell vaccination. CDR3 sequence reads: CASSLLGTLSTDTQYF. CDR3 sequence (DNA): TGTGCCAGCAGTTTACTCGGGACTCTAAGCACAGATACGCAGTATTTT.